This T cell receptor (beta chain) was recorded in a study of blood T cell repertoires in COVID-19. Study context: Donors in the United States, Italy and Spain gave samples during acute or convalescent COVID-19. T cells, B-cell-depleted T cells, or PBMCs provided the cDNA or gDNA that served as material.

Germline V gene lookup returns CDR1 LNHDA and CDR2 SQIVND (reference sequence). The V end lost 11 bases, the J end lost 6 bases, and 8 bases lay between the germline ends. This CDR3 spans 10 amino acids. Some clones are missing from TCRdb's copy, which holds only in-frame ones; the method was immunoSEQ multiplex PCR. This sample carries a few hundred thousand clones, approximately 90% of them seen once, and the ten largest clones take around 1.5%. Cohort allocation depended upon clinical history that participants reported. The material sequenced was PBMCs or T cells enriched from blood (not recorded which). The rearrangement links TRBV19 to TRBJ2-1, with unresolved D. The sequence was collected from a woman between 18 and 29 years old who had been exposed to COVID-19. The CDR3 protein is CADRGNEQFF. The CDR3 DNA follows: TGTGCCGATCGCGGCAATGAGCAGTTCTTC. Variable domain in full (rest from reference TRBV19 and TRBJ2-1): DGGITQSPKYLFRKEGQNVTLSCEQNLNHDAMYWYRQDPGQGLRLIYYSQIVNDFQKGDIAEGYSVSREKKESFPLTVTSAQKNPTAFYLCADRGNEQFFGPGTRLTVL.